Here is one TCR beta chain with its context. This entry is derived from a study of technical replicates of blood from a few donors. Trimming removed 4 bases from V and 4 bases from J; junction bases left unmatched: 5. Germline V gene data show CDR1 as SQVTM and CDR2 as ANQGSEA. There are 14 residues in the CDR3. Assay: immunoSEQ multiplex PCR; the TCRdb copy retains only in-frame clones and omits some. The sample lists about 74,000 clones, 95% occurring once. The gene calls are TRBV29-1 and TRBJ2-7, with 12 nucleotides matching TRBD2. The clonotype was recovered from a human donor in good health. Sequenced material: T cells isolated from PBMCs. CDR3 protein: CSVASGRAGYEQYF. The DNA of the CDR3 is TGCAGCGTTGCTAGCGGGAGGGCCGGGTACGAGCAGTACTTC.